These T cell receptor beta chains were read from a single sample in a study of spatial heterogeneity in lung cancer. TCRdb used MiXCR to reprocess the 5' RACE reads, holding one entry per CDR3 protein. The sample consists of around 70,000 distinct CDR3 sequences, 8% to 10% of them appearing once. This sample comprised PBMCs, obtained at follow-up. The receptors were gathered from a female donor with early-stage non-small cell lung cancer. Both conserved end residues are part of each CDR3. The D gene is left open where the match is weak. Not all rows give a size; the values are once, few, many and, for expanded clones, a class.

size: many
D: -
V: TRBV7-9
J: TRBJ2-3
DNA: TGTGCCAGCACCCCCCCTCGGTGGGGGCCAGATACGCAGTATTTT
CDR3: CASTPPRWGPDTQYF

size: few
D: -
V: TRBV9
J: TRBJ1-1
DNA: TGTGCCAGCAGCACAGGAAAAAGGACTGAAGCTTTCTTT
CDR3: CASSTGKRTEAFF

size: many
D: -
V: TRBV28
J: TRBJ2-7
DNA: TGTGCCAGCAGGAAGGATTGGGCCTACGAGCAGTACTTC
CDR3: CASRKDWAYEQYF

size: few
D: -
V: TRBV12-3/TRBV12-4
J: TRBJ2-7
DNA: TGTGCCAGCAGTCCGGACACTTACGAGCAGTACTTC
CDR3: CASSPDTYEQYF

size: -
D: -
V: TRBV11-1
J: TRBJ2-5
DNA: TGTGCCAGCAGCCGTTCAGGGAATCAAGAGACCCAGTACTTC
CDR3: CASSRSGNQETQYF

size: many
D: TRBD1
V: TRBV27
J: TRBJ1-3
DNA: TGTGCCAGCAGCCGGGACAGCGAAAACACCATATATTTT
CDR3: CASSRDSENTIYF

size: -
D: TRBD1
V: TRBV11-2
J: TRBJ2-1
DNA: TGTGCCAGCAGCTTAGGGACAGGGGAGAATGAGCAGTTCTTC
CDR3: CASSLGTGENEQFF

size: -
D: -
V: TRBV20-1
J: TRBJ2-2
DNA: TGCAGTGCTAGTGGAGGCGGTTCGAACACCGGGGAGCTGTTTTTT
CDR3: CSASGGGSNTGELFF

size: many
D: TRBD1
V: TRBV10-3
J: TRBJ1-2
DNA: TGTGCCATCAGTACTGCGGGACAGATGAACTATGGCTACACCTTC
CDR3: CAISTAGQMNYGYTF

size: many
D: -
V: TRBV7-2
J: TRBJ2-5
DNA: TGTGCCAGCAGCTTAGCGGCGGGGAACCAAGAGACCCAGTACTTC
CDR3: CASSLAAGNQETQYF

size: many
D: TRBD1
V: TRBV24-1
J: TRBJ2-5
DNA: TGTGCCACCAGTGATCTTCGGGACAGGGGCGTTAAGGTCGAGACCCAGTACTTC
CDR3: CATSDLRDRGVKVETQYF